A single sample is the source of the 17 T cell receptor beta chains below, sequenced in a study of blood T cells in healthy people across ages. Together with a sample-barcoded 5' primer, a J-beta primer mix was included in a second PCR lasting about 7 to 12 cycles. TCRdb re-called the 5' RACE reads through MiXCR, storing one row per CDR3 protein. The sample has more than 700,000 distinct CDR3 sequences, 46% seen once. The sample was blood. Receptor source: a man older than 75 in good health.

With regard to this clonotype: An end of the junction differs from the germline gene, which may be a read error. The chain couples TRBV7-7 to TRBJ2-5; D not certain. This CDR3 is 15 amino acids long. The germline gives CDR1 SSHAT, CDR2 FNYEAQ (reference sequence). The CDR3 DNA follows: TGTGCTAGCAGCTCCTCCGCGACTTCCCAAGAGACCCAGTACTTC. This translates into CASSSSATSQETQYF. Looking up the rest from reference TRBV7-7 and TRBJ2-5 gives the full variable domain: GAGVSQSPRYKVTKRGQDVTLRCDPISSHATLYWYQQALGQGPEFLTYFNYEAQPDKSGLPSDRFSAERPEGSISTLTIQRTEQRDSAMYRCASSSSATSQETQYFGPGTRLLVL.

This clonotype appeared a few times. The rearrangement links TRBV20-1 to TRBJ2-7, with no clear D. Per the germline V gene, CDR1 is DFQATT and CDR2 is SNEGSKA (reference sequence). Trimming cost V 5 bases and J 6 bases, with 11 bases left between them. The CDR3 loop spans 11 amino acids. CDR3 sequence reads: CSAEREGEQYF. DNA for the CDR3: TGCAGTGCTGAAAGGGAAGGCGAGCAGTACTTC.

The CDR3 DNA follows: TGCAGTGCTAGAGTGGTAGGGGAAGAGACCCAGTACTTC. Residues: CSARVVGEETQYF. This chain connects TRBV20-1 to TRBJ2-5; TRBD1 might be the D (5 bases). Germline CDR1 and CDR2: DFQATT and SNEGSKA (reference sequence). This CDR3 has 13 amino acids. V dropped 1 base and J dropped 3 bases, with 9 bases sitting between them.

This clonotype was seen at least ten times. The CDR3, as DNA: TGCAGCGTTGCAAGCAGCAGGGGAGAGACCCAGTACTTC. Protein sequence: CSVASSRGETQYF. V and J are TRBV29-1 and TRBJ2-5; D is perhaps TRBD1 (6 bases). V lost 4 bases, J lost 4 bases, and 13 bases lay in between. This CDR3 has 13 residues. Looked up from germline, CDR1 is SQVTM and CDR2 is ANQGSEA.

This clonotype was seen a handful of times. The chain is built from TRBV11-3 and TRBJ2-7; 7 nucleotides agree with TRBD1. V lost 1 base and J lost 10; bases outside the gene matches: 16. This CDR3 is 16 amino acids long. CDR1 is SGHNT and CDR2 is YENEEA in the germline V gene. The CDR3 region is CASSLVRQGPFGAQYF. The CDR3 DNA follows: TGTGCCAGCAGCTTAGTAAGACAGGGCCCATTTGGGGCCCAGTACTTC.

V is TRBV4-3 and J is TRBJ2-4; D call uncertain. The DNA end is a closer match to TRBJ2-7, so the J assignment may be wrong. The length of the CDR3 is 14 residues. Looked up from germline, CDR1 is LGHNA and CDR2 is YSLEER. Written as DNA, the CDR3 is TGCGCCAGCAGCCCCCGGGCCGCAGATTACGAGCAGTACTTC. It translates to CASSPRAADYEQYF.

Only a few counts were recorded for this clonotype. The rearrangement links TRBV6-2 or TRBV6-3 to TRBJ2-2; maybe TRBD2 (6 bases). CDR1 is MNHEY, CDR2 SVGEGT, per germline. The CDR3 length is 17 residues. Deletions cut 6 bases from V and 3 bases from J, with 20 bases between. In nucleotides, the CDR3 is TGTGCCAGCAGGCCACCTATTGGAGGGGAGGACACCGGGGAGCTGTTTTTT. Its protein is CASRPPIGGEDTGELFF.

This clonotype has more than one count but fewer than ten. For the CDR3, the DNA is TGTGCCAGCTCACCACGCCAACCGGACTCTGCCGGGGAGACCCAGTACTTC. It specifies CASSPRQPDSAGETQYF. The V call is TRBV18, the J call TRBJ2-5, with D perhaps TRBD2 (5 bases). The CDR3 is 17 amino acids. The germline CDR1 and CDR2 sequences are KGHSH and LQKENI. V shed 1 base and J shed 5 bases, with 20 bases lying between them.

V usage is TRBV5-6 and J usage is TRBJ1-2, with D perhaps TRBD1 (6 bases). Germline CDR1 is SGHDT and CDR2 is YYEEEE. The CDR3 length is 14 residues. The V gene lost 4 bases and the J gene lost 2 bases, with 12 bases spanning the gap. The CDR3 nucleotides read TGTGCCAGCAGCGGACAGACCCACAACTATGGCTACACCTTC. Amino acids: CASSGQTHNYGYTF.

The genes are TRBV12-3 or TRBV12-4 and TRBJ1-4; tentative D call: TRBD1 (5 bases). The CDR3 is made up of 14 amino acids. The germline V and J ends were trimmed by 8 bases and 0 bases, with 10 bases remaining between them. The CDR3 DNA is TGTGCCAGCGGGGGGGAAGCAACTAATGAAAAACTGTTTTTT. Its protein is CASGGEATNEKLFF.

The CDR3 nucleotides are TGCAGCGCCAGAGCTACAGCGGATGATGAGCAGTTCTTC. Translating gives CSARATADDEQFF. V and J are TRBV29-1 and TRBJ2-1; tentative D call: TRBD2 (5 bases). The CDR3 is 13 amino acids. The germline gives CDR1 SQVTM, CDR2 ANQGSEA. The ends were cut back, 7 bases at V and 8 bases at J, with 18 bases in the middle.

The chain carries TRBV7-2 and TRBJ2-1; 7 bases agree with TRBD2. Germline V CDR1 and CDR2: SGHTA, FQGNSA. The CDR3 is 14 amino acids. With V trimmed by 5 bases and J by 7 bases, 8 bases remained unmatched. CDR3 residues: CASSGRRELNEQFF. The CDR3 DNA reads TGTGCCAGCAGCGGTAGGCGGGAGTTGAATGAGCAGTTCTTC.

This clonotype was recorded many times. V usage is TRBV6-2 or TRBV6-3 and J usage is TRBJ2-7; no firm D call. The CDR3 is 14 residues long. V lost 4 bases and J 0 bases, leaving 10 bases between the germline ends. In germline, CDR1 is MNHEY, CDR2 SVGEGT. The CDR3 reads CASSFSGVSYEQYF. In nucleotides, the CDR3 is TGTGCCAGCAGTTTTTCTGGAGTCTCCTACGAGCAGTACTTC.

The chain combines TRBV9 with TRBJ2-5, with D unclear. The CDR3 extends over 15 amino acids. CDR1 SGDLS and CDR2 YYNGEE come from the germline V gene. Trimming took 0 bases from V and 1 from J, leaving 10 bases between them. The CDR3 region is CASSVEALPQETQYF. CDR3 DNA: TGTGCCAGCAGCGTAGAGGCCCTCCCCCAAGAGACCCAGTACTTC.

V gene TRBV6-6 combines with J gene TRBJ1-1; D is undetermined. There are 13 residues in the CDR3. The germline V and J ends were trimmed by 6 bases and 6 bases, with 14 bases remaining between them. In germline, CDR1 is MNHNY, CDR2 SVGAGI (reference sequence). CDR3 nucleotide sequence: TGTGCCAGCAGCGGGGAGAGGCTCGCTGAAGCTTTCTTT. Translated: CASSGERLAEAFF.

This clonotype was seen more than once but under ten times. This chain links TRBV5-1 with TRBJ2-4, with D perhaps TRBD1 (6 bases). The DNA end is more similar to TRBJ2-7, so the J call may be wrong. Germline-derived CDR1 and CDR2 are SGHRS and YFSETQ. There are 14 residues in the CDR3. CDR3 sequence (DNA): TGCGCCAGTGGCCTCGGGACACCCCCCTACGAGCAGTACTTC. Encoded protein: CASGLGTPPYEQYF.

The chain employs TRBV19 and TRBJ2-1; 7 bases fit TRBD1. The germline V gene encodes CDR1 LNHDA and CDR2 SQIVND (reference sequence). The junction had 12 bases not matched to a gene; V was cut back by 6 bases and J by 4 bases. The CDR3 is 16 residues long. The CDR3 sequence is CASSKVDRELYNEQFF. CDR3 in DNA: TGTGCCAGTAGCAAAGTAGACAGGGAACTTTACAATGAGCAGTTCTTC.